This paragraph covers one T cell receptor (beta chain) sequence. Its target is not known. This entry comes from a study of cytomegalovirus exposure and HLA in healthy donors. Whole-study findings and limits: The investigators catalogued 150 to 200 TCR beta chains as cytomegalovirus-associated. Earlier results showed most TCR beta V segments being productive about 87% or about 30% of the time.

This CDR3 is built from 16 residues. Trimming at V came to 1 base and at J to 2 bases, leaving 7 bases not matched to a gene. Germline loops: CDR1 KGHSH, CDR2 LQKENI. The PCR ran on 60 Vbeta and 13 Jbeta primers. Repertoires were generated with immunoSEQ multiplex PCR, while TCRdb's copy carries only in-frame clones and drops some. The data hold around 140,000 clones, with under 75% observed a single time. This receptor was obtained from a woman between 40 and 55 years old in good health and CMV-seronegative. The chain couples TRBV18 to TRBJ2-5; 7 bases are a match to TRBD1. Input material: PBMCs. The CDR3 nucleotides are TGTGCCAGCTCACCACAGAGACAGGGCGAACAAGAGACCCAGTACTTC. Its protein product is CASSPQRQGEQETQYF.